These 25 T cell receptor beta chains were all obtained from the same sample, sequenced in a study of T-cell reconstitution after alpha-beta-depleted transplantation in children. This sample's TCRbeta library carried unique molecular identifier barcodes. In TCRdb, the PCR reads were re-called with MiXCR into one record per CDR3 protein. Altogether about 240,000 distinct CDR3 sequences are present, approximately 12% being singletons, with the ten largest covering roughly 2.8%. The specimen was PBMCs from the stem cell graft donor, collected from the stem cell graft. The receptor source for this set is a human donor who donated a stem cell graft to a child with acute lymphoblastic leukemia.

This clonotype showed up many times. The rearrangement uses TRBV5-1 and TRBJ2-6, with D perhaps TRBD2 (6 bases). The CDR3 covers 16 residues. CDR1 SGHRS and CDR2 YFSETQ come from the germline V gene. The V and J ends lost 4 bases and 3 bases respectively, with 14 bases between them. The DNA for the CDR3 is TGCGCCAGCAGCGGGGGGTTCAGCGGTGGGGCCAACGTCCTGACTTTC. Residues: CASSGGFSGGANVLTF.

This clonotype was observed at least ten times. The V and J genes are TRBV7-8 and TRBJ2-3, with D tentatively TRBD2 (5 bases). CDR3 length: 17 residues. Between the trimmed V and J ends, which lost 5 bases and 0 bases, there was a span of 18 bases. Germline V gives CDR1 SGHVS, CDR2 FQNEAQ. CDR3 in amino acids: CASSLEVGVTSTDTQYF. CDR3 coding DNA: TGTGCCAGCAGCCTCGAGGTCGGGGTCACTAGCACAGATACGCAGTATTTT.

The table lists this clonotype with a few counts. The CDR3 coding sequence is TGCGCCAGCCGGGACAGGGCCTACGAGCAGTACTTC. Residues: CASRDRAYEQYF. This sequence joins TRBV5-1 and TRBJ2-7; 9 bases line up with TRBD1. The germline gives CDR1 SGHRS, CDR2 YFSETQ. The CDR3 covers 12 residues. The V and J ends lost 7 bases and 2 bases, in that order; junction bases with no gene match: 1.

This clonotype was found many times. The chain couples TRBV6-5 to TRBJ2-5, with 8 bases lining up with TRBD1. The CDR3 runs to 17 residues. The V and J ends lost 2 bases and 5 bases, in that order; junction bases with no gene match: 13. CDR1 MNHEY and CDR2 SVGAGI come from the germline V gene. The CDR3 protein is CASSYVPRSDRAETQYF. The CDR3 DNA sequence: TGTGCCAGCAGTTACGTTCCCCGTTCGGACAGGGCGGAGACCCAGTACTTC.

At least ten counts were recorded for this clonotype. In DNA form, the CDR3 reads TGTGCCAGCAGTTTACGGTCTAGCCGCCCAGATACGCAGTATTTT. Amino acid sequence: CASSLRSSRPDTQYF. The chain is built from TRBV12-3 or TRBV12-4 and TRBJ2-3; maybe TRBD2 (5 bases). Trimming pared 2 bases from V and 4 bases from J, leaving 13 bases between. The CDR3 consists of 15 residues.

In its sample, this clonotype was seen many times. The chain uses TRBV5-1 and TRBJ1-1; maybe TRBD1 (6 bases). Germline assignment: CDR1 SGHRS and CDR2 YFSETQ. Trimming removed 1 base from V and 0 bases from J, with 10 bases in between. There are 15 residues in the CDR3. The CDR3 loop is CASSLKQGLNTEAFF. CDR3 sequence (DNA): TGCGCCAGCAGCTTGAAACAGGGCCTGAACACTGAAGCTTTCTTT.

This clonotype was observed at least ten times. The chain has TRBV7-8 and TRBJ2-5; possible D gene TRBD2, 6 bases. CDR3 length: 15 residues. V lost 4 bases to trimming and J lost 2 bases, with 14 bases between them. Per germline, CDR1 SGHVS and CDR2 FQNEAQ. DNA of the CDR3: TGTGCCAGCAGCTCCCTACTAGGACTACAAGAGACCCAGTACTTC. It encodes CASSSLLGLQETQYF.

This clonotype occurred many times. The chain links TRBV5-4 to TRBJ2-7; D gene uncertain. CDR3 length: 14 amino acids. Germline CDR1 reads SGHNT; CDR2 reads YYREEE (reference sequence). V dropped 0 bases and J dropped 2 bases, with 9 bases sitting between them. The CDR3, as DNA: TGTGCCAGCAGCTTGGCCAAGACCCCCTACGAGCAGTACTTC. Its translation is CASSLAKTPYEQYF.

This clonotype was recorded at least ten times. The chain joins TRBV25-1 to TRBJ2-7, with D maybe TRBD1 (6 bases). Germline V gene lookup returns CDR1 MGHDK and CDR2 SYGVNS. Trimming took off 3 bases at V and 1 base at J, with 10 bases between the two ends. The CDR3 covers 14 residues. As DNA, the CDR3 is TGTGCCAGCAGTGAGGGGGCGCGATCCTACGAGCAGTACTTC. Protein: CASSEGARSYEQYF.

The sample holds many counts of this clonotype. The chain joins TRBV20-1 to TRBJ2-5; D is unresolved. Trimming stripped 5 bases from V and 0 bases from J, with 7 bases between. Germline V gene lookup returns CDR1 DFQATT and CDR2 SNEGSKA (reference sequence). The CDR3 has 12 residues. CDR3 DNA sequence: TGCAGTGCTTACCTGTACCAAGAGACCCAGTACTTC. As protein: CSAYLYQETQYF.

This clonotype was recorded at least ten times. The rearrangement uses TRBV7-9 and TRBJ1-2, with 11 bases identical to TRBD1. The J segment lost 8 bases and the V segment lost 4 bases, leaving 9 bases of the junction unmatched. CDR1 and CDR2 from the germline V gene are SEHNR and FQNEAQ (reference sequence). The CDR3 has 15 amino acids. The CDR3 sequence is CASSWGQGENRGYTF. The CDR3 coding sequence is TGTGCCAGCAGCTGGGGACAGGGGGAAAATCGGGGCTACACCTTC.

In its sample, this clonotype was seen many times. The rearrangement links TRBV13 to TRBJ2-7; no definite D call. The CDR3 loop spans 17 amino acids. Germline values: CDR1 PRHDT, CDR2 FYEKMQ (reference sequence). Trimming took 0 bases from V and 2 from J, leaving 17 bases between them. The DNA for the CDR3 is TGTGCCAGCAGCTTAGGCCTCAGGTCAGGTGTTACCTACGAGCAGTACTTC. As protein: CASSLGLRSGVTYEQYF.

This clonotype was detected ten times or more. V gene TRBV20-1 combines with J gene TRBJ1-5, with a tentative D call TRBD1 (5 bases). V was shortened by 3 bases and J by 2 bases, with 11 bases between the two germline ends. The germline CDR1 and CDR2 sequences are DFQATT and SNEGSKA (reference sequence). The CDR3 runs to 14 residues. CDR3 protein: CSASWGKGNQPQHF. In DNA, the CDR3 is TGCAGTGCTAGCTGGGGGAAGGGCAATCAGCCCCAGCATTTT.

This clonotype was counted a few times. J is TRBJ1-6 and V is TRBV12-3 or TRBV12-4, with TRBD1 as a possible D gene (6 bases). CDR3 size: 18 residues. V gave up 1 base and J gave up 0 bases, with 13 bases separating them. CDR3 bases: TGTGCCAGCAGTTTAGAAGGGACACTTTACTCCTATAATTCACCCCTCCACTTT. This sequence encodes CASSLEGTLYSYNSPLHF.

CDR3 in amino acids: CASSRRGGAVYGYTF. CDR3 DNA sequence: TGTGCCAGCAGCCGCAGGGGGGGCGCGGTCTATGGCTACACCTTC. This chain connects TRBV5-4 to TRBJ1-2; 7 bases agree with TRBD1. The ends lost 4 bases at V and 4 bases at J; junction bases unmatched: 10. The CDR3 is made up of 15 amino acids. CDR1 is SGHNT and CDR2 is YYREEE in the germline V gene (reference sequence).

This clonotype has a single count. V and J are TRBV20-1 and TRBJ2-7; 8 bases line up with TRBD1. J was trimmed by 0 bases and V by 5 bases; bases with no gene match: 9. Looked up from germline, CDR1 is DFQATT and CDR2 is SNEGSKA (reference sequence). There are 15 residues in the CDR3. The CDR3 loop is CSAHSATGDSYEQYF. The DNA for the CDR3 is TGCAGTGCTCACTCCGCGACAGGGGACTCCTACGAGCAGTACTTC.

This clonotype was observed at least ten times. J is TRBJ2-1 and V is TRBV27, with D perhaps matching TRBD2 (6 bases). The V end was cut by 2 bases, the J end by 0 bases, with 14 bases between. The CDR3 is 17 amino acids. From germline, CDR1 is MNHEY and CDR2 SMNVEV (reference sequence). DNA of the CDR3: TGTGCCAGCAGTTTACTGGGACTGGCCGACTCCTACAATGAGCAGTTCTTC. Its translation is CASSLLGLADSYNEQFF.

This clonotype was counted many times. The V call is TRBV5-1, the J call TRBJ2-7, with 7 bases matching TRBD1. The CDR3 is 13 amino acids. CDR1 is SGHRS, CDR2 YFSETQ, per germline. J gave up 4 bases and V 0 bases, and 1 base lay outside the gene matches. CDR3 bases: TGCGCCAGCAGCTTGGACAGGGGATACGAGCAGTACTTC. This sequence encodes CASSLDRGYEQYF.

This clonotype was seen repeatedly, ten times or more. V usage is TRBV28 and J usage is TRBJ1-3, with 9 bases matching TRBD1. This CDR3 is 20 amino acids long. J lost 0 bases, V lost 9 bases, and 21 bases had no gene match. CDR1 and CDR2 (germline): MDHEN, SYDVKM. The CDR3 DNA sequence: TGTGCCAGGACCCTTAGGAAACAGGGGGCTTTCCTCCCCTCTGGAAACACCATATATTTT. Protein: CARTLRKQGAFLPSGNTIYF. Looking up the rest from reference TRBV28 and TRBJ1-3 gives the full variable domain: DVKVTQSSRYLVKRTGEKVFLECVQDMDHENMFWYRQDPGLGLRLIYFSYDVKMKEKGDIPEGYSVSREKKERFSLILESASTNQTSMYLCARTLRKQGAFLPSGNTIYFGEGSWLTVV.

The table lists this clonotype with many counts. The genes are TRBV6-6 and TRBJ1-1, with D perhaps TRBD1 (5 bases). The V end lost 5 bases, the J end lost 1 base, and 14 bases lay between the germline ends. The CDR3 contains 15 residues. Germline CDR1 and CDR2: MNHNY and SVGAGI (reference sequence). Here the CDR3 DNA reads TGTGCCAGCAGTCTAGGGGAACCGCCGAACACTGAAGCTTTCTTT. Its protein product is CASSLGEPPNTEAFF.

This clonotype was detected only a few times. This chain uses TRBV10-3 with TRBJ2-3; D perhaps matches TRBD2 (6 bases). Germline assignment: CDR1 ENHRY and CDR2 SYGVKD. V was trimmed by 10 bases and J by 2 bases, leaving 19 bases between them. This CDR3 has 15 residues. The CDR3 DNA reads TGTGCCACGGGGACGACGGAGGGTCCCACAGATACGCAGTATTTT. Its protein product is CATGTTEGPTDTQYF.

This clonotype showed up many times. The CDR3, as DNA: TGTGCCAGCAGCTCCGACGGGGGCCAAGAGACCCAGTACTTC. It codes for CASSSDGGQETQYF. The chain combines TRBV7-9 with TRBJ2-5; the D gene is possibly TRBD2 (6 bases). V was cut by 4 bases and J by 1 base, with 10 bases left in between. The CDR3 spans 14 residues. CDR1 SEHNR and CDR2 FQNEAQ come from the germline V gene (reference sequence).

This clonotype was observed many times. The V call is TRBV15, the J call TRBJ2-1; 12 nucleotides match TRBD2. J was trimmed by 0 bases and V by 0 bases; bases with no gene match: 9. CDR3 length: 20 residues. The germline V gene encodes CDR1 LNHNV and CDR2 YYDKDF (reference sequence). CDR3 in amino acids: CATSRDLVASGRVSYNEQFF. Written as DNA, the CDR3 is TGTGCCACCAGCAGAGATCTCGTGGCTAGCGGGAGGGTCTCCTACAATGAGCAGTTCTTC.

Comment on this clonotype: Since a much larger clone is just one base distant, this may be a read error. The chain carries TRBV7-9 and TRBJ1-1; 7 bases are shared with TRBD1. This CDR3 is built from 15 residues. J lost 0 bases, V lost 8 bases, and 9 bases had no gene match. Germline V lookup: CDR1 SEHNR, CDR2 FQNEAQ (reference sequence). The CDR3 nucleotides read TGTGCCAGCCGACGTCGGACAGGAATGAACACTGAAGCTTTCTTT. Translation: CASRRRTGMNTEAFF.

As regards this clonotype: A much larger clone differs by one base, so this may be a read error. The chain employs TRBV7-2 and TRBJ2-7; TRBD1 matches 8 bases. This CDR3 has 14 residues. The ends lost 2 bases at V and 5 bases at J; junction bases unmatched: 5. CDR1 SGHTA and CDR2 FQGNSA come from the germline V gene. The CDR3 reads CASSLWAGGHEQYF. CDR3 bases: TGTGCCAGCAGCTTATGGGCAGGGGGCCACGAGCAGTACTTC.